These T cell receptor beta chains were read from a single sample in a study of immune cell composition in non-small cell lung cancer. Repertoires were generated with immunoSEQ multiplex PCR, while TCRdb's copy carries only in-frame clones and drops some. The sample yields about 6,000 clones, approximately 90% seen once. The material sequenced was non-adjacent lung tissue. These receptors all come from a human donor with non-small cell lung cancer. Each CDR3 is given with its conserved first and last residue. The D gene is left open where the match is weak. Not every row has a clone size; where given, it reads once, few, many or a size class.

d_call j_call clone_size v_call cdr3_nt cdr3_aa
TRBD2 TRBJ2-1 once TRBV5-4 TGTGCCAGCAGCCCCGAGGGAGCGGGAGGTATAAATGAGCAGTTCTTC CASSPEGAGGINEQFF
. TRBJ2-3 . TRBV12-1 TGTGCCAGCAGCCAATTAGGCGGGGCCCTCACAGATACGCAGTATTTT CASSQLGGALTDTQYF
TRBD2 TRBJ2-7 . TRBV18 TGTGCCAGCTCACCAGGGACTAGCGCTTTCTCCTACGAGCAGTACTTC CASSPGTSAFSYEQYF
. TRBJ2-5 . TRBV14 TGTGCCAGCAACTCTCAGGGAGGAGAGACCCAGTACTTC CASNSQGGETQYF
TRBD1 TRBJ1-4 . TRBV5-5 TGTGCCAGCAGCCTAGACAGGGGGGGTGAAAAACTGTTTTTT CASSLDRGGEKLFF
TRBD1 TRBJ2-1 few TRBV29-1 TGCAGCGTTGTACAGGGGGCATACGAGCAGTTCTTC CSVVQGAYEQFF
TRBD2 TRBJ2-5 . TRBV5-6 TGTGCCAGCAGTGAAAGCGGGAGTTGGGTTAAGGAGACCCAGTACTTC CASSESGSWVKETQYF
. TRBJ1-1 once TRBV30 TGTGCCTGGAGTCCACCAGGGACATTCAACACTGAAGCTTTCTTT CAWSPPGTFNTEAFF
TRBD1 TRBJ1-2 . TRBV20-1 TGCAGTGCTAGATCACAGGGGGGCTACACCTTC CSARSQGGYTF
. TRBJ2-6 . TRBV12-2 TGTGCAAGTCGCCGACGGACTAGCGGGAGCCCTGGGGCCAACGTCCTGACTTTC CASRRRTSGSPGANVLTF
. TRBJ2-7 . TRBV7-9 TGTGCCAGCAGCTTAGTTTCGGGGAAGATCTACGAGCAGTACTTC CASSLVSGKIYEQYF
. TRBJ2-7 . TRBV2 TGTGCCAGCAGTGTAACAGAGGAGCAGTACTTC CASSVTEEQYF
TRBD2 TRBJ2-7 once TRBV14 TGTGCCAGCAGCCCTCGCGGGACTAGCGGGTTTTGGGACCACTACGAGCAGTACTTC CASSPRGTSGFWDHYEQYF
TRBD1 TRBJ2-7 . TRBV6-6 TGTGCCAGCAGTTACGCGGACGGGGACAGTGCCGAGCAGTACTTC CASSYADGDSAEQYF
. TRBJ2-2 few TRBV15 TGTGCCACCAGCAGAGATCTGCCCCAGTCCGGGGAGCTGTTTTTT CATSRDLPQSGELFF
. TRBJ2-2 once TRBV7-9 TGTGCCAGCAGCTCCGATATCGGCGGGGAGCTGTTTTTT CASSSDIGGELFF
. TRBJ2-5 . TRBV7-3 TGTGCCAGCAGCTTAACAGGGGGAGAGACCCAGTACTTC CASSLTGGETQYF
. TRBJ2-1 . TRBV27 TGTGCCAGCAGTCCCCCAGGGATCAATGAGCAGTTCTTC CASSPPGINEQFF